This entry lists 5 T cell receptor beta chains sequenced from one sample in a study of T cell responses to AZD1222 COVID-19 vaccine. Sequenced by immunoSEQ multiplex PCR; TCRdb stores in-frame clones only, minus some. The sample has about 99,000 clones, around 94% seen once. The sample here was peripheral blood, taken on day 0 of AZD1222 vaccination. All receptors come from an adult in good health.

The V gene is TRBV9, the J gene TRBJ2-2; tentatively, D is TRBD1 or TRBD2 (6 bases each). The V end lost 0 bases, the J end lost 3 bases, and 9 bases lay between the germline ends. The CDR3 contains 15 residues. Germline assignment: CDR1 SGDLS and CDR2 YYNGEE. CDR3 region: CASSVEGGYTGELFF. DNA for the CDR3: TGTGCCAGCAGCGTAGAGGGGGGATACACCGGGGAGCTGTTTTTT. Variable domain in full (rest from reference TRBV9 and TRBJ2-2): DSGVTQTPKHLITATGQRVTLRCSPRSGDLSVYWYQQSLDQGLQFLIQYYNGEERAKGNILERFSAQQFPDLHSELNLSSLELGDSALYFCASSVEGGYTGELFFGEGSRLTVL.

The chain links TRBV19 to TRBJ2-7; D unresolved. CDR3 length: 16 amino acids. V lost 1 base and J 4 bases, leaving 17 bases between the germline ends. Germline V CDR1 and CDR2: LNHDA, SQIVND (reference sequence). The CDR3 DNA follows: TGTGCCAGTAGTATAGGGTCGACGACGGTTCGGTACGAGCAGTACTTC. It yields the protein CASSIGSTTVRYEQYF.

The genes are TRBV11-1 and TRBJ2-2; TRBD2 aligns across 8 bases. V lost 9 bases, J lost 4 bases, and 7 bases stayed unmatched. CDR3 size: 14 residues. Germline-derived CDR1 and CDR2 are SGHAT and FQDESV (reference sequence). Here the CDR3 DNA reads TGTGCCAGTAATCGGGAGGGAGGCACCGGGGAGCTGTTTTTT. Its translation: CASNREGGTGELFF. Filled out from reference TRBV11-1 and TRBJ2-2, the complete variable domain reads EAEVAQSPRYKITEKSQAVAFWCDPISGHATLYWYRQILGQGPELLVQFQDESVVDDSQLPKDRFSAERLKGVDSTLKIQPAELGDSAMYLCASNREGGTGELFFGEGSRLTVL.

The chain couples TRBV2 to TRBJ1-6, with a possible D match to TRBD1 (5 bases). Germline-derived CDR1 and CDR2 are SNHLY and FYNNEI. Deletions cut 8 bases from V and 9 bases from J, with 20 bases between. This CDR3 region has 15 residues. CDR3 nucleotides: TGTGCCAGCGGAACCTCTGGGGGAAAAGGTTCACCCCTCCACTTT. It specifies CASGTSGGKGSPLHF.

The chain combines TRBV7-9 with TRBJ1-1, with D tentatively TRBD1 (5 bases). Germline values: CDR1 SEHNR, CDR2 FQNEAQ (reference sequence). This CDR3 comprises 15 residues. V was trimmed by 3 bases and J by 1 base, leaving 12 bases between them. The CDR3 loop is CASSLRAGTNTEAFF. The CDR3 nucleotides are TGTGCCAGCAGCTTGCGTGCAGGGACGAACACTGAAGCTTTCTTT.